Sequencing of this TCR beta chain was carried out in a study of cytomegalovirus exposure and HLA in healthy donors (dated by TCRdb to 2017 to 2019). About the full investigation: A later analysis indicated that the 120 or so validation repertoires were generated on the platform also employed for the approximately 690 repertoires of the first cohort. The aim of the study was to test whether cataloging public T cell receptors could identify signatures of past pathogen exposure. In addition to the first cohort of 666 subjects, a separate validation cohort of approximately 110 different subjects was used. To predict cytomegalovirus infection status, the study brought together high-throughput TCR immunosequencing, statistical association of individual TCRs with disease status, and machine learning. Study-level results and caveats: In vitro tests confirmed that a few of the cytomegalovirus-associated TCR beta chains recognize cytomegalovirus antigens. All 110 or so repertoires were used to score co-occurrence in the validation cohort in a later analysis, because that analysis had no HLA typing for the cohort. The authors suggested that the approach could potentially be generalized to other disease states and immunological phenotypes. Most TCR sequences were observed very rarely across donors, whereas some public TCRs were present in many individuals. Of the cluster scores, 90% to 95% were above 0 in a later analysis, which found that TCRs clustered in the first cohort also tended to co-occur in the 90 to 150 validation repertoires. The classifier was reported to diagnose cytomegalovirus status with high specificity and sensitivity in both the original cohort and the validation cohort. The study listed around 160 TCR beta chains as associated with cytomegalovirus.

Library preparation used the immunoSEQ multiplex PCR assay. In the authors' own workflow: To diagnose cytomegalovirus status from the catalog of TCR beta chain sequences, a statistical classification framework was built. This immuneACCESS table, as held by TCRdb, lists in-frame sequences with V and J called but not all clones. Of the missing ones, under half trace to an unresolved V gene in checked studies; the others have no known cause. V and J calls and clone size are as listed in that table; D and trimming were resolved from the DNA. For this sample there are about 300,000 clones; around nine tenths appear just once. The top ten hold approximately 0.88% of the sample. Separate from the roughly 630-subject first cohort, the validation cohort of 120 subjects was the group to which the donors belonged. Here V drops 3 bases and J drops 8 bases, and the junction holds 9 bases not matched to any gene. The CDR3, from cysteine to phenylalanine, totals 15 residues. Solely the CDR3 DNA is kept, with 45 bases framed from the first base. CDR1 and CDR2 were assigned from the germline V gene as ENHRY and SYGVKD.

This clone appeared a single time. Its binding antigen is unknown. Base qualities are not recorded, but no much larger clone differs from it by a single base. Specimen: PBMCs. The receptor was isolated from a woman between 18 and 30 years old in good health and CMV-seronegative. The rearranged segments are TRBV10-3 and TRBJ1-2, with 10 middle bases fitting TRBD1. CDR3 loop: CAISDPRRQGAGYTF. The sequenced DNA: TGTGCCATCAGTGATCCAAGAAGACAGGGGGCGGGCTACACCTTC.